This is a list of T cell receptor beta chains from one sample in a study of shared clonotypes between healthy human individuals. Data came from immunoSEQ multiplex PCR; TCRdb stores just in-frame clones and leaves some out. The sample consists of about 2.4 million clones, approximately 93% of them appearing once. Sequenced input: naive CD4+ T cells from PBMCs. All receptors derive from a man aged 18 to 30 in good health. Some clones in this sample may be carry-over from other donors' samples. CDR3s include the opening cysteine and the closing phenylalanine or tryptophan. D genes are given only for firm matches. Clone size, where shown, is once, few, many, or a class for clones that have expanded.

TRBV30,NA,TRBD2,TRBJ2-7,CAWSILPSGSYEQYF,TGTGCCTGGAGTATTCTCCCTAGCGGGAGTTACGAGCAGTACTTC
TRBV27,NA,TRBD1,TRBJ1-5,CASSFTQGLGQPQHF,TGTGCCAGCAGTTTCACACAGGGGTTGGGGCAGCCCCAGCATTTT
TRBV6-5,few,NA,TRBJ2-7,CASSPQGPPYEQYF,TGTGCCAGCAGCCCGCAGGGCCCTCCCTACGAGCAGTACTTC
TRBV4-1,NA,TRBD2,TRBJ2-5,CASSRWGTSVGQETQYF,TGCGCCAGCAGCCGCTGGGGGACTAGCGTAGGACAAGAGACCCAGTACTTC
TRBV15,once,TRBD1,TRBJ2-6,CATSRGRTGALGANVLTF,TGTGCCACCAGCAGAGGCAGGACAGGGGCCCTTGGGGCCAACGTCCTGACTTTC
TRBV30,NA,TRBD1,TRBJ1-2,CAWSSDRERYTF,TGTGCCTGGAGTTCGGACAGGGAAAGGTACACCTTC
TRBV7-6,once,TRBD1,TRBJ2-5,CASSSRRDRGGETQYF,TGTGCCAGCAGCTCACGCCGGGACAGGGGGGGCGAGACCCAGTACTTC
TRBV5-1,NA,NA,TRBJ2-7,CASSGIGYPLEQYF,TGCGCCAGCAGCGGGATCGGCTATCCTCTGGAGCAGTACTTC
TRBV7-2,once,NA,TRBJ1-5,CASSLGPLGRGDNQPQHF,TGTGCCAGCAGCTTAGGTCCCCTCGGGAGGGGGGACAATCAGCCCCAGCATTTT
TRBV5-8,NA,NA,TRBJ2-1,CASSRQWEQFF,TGTGCCAGCAGCCGACAGTGGGAGCAGTTCTTC
TRBV7-9,NA,TRBD1,TRBJ1-2,CASSITGGGRRGYTF,TGTGCCAGCAGCATAACAGGGGGCGGAAGGAGAGGCTACACCTTC
TRBV21-1,once,NA,TRBJ1-2,CASSLQTDYGYTF,TGTGCCAGCAGTCTACAGACAGACTATGGCTACACCTTC
TRBV28,NA,NA,TRBJ2-7,CASGRSGTVRNEQYF,TGTGCCAGCGGGAGGTCCGGGACAGTCAGAAACGAGCAGTACTTC
TRBV6-6,NA,NA,TRBJ1-5,CASTIQATGQPQHF,TGTGCCAGCACCATACAGGCGACGGGTCAGCCCCAGCATTTT
TRBV7-3,NA,NA,TRBJ2-2,CASSPPPGQPAYTNTGELFF,TGTGCCAGCAGCCCGCCCCCGGGACAACCGGCCTACACGAACACCGGGGAGCTGTTTTTT
TRBV28,NA,NA,TRBJ1-2,CASSLRGIGGYTF,TGTGCCAGCAGTTTAAGGGGGATAGGGGGCTACACCTTC
TRBV2,NA,NA,TRBJ1-4,CASSAEAGTNEKLFF,TGTGCCAGCAGCGCTGAGGCAGGGACTAATGAAAAACTGTTTTTT
TRBV5-1,once,TRBD2,TRBJ2-2,CASSLVAGGTGELFF,TGCGCCAGCAGCTTGGTGGCGGGAGGTACCGGGGAGCTGTTTTTT
TRBV5-1,NA,TRBD2,TRBJ2-7,CASSLATSEDYEQYF,TGCGCCAGCAGCTTGGCCACTAGCGAGGACTACGAGCAGTACTTC
TRBV30,NA,NA,TRBJ1-4,CAITGLTNEKLFF,TGTGCCATTACGGGGCTAACTAATGAAAAACTGTTTTTT
TRBV6-6,NA,NA,TRBJ2-1,CASSYGEFYEQFF,TGTGCCAGCAGTTACGGGGAGTTCTATGAGCAGTTCTTC
TRBV11-2,NA,NA,TRBJ1-1,CASSLGPQGLGTEAFF,TGTGCCAGCAGCTTAGGCCCCCAGGGGCTGGGCACTGAAGCTTTCTTT
TRBV7-2,NA,TRBD2,TRBJ2-7,CASSHRGARRGDYEQYF,TGTGCCAGCAGCCATAGGGGTGCCCGGCGGGGGGACTACGAGCAGTACTTC
TRBV29-1,NA,NA,TRBJ1-4,CSVGIGTGPYQKLFF,TGCAGCGTAGGAATAGGTACAGGGCCATACCAAAAACTGTTTTTT